This T cell receptor (beta chain) was obtained from a study of T-cell memory formation after mild COVID-19. Via MiXCR, TCRdb re-called the 5' RACE reads, giving one row per CDR3 protein. The sample records about 140,000 distinct CDR3 sequences, roughly 13% being singletons. This clonotype was detected ten times or more. Source material: PBMCs or a T cell subset sorted from them (not recorded which). The receptor comes from an adult woman who had mild COVID-19 (a few samples of this study predate the infection). Cell type and time point are not known.

This CDR3 reads CASSQALGYFYEQYF. The CDR3 nucleotides are TGTGCCAGCAGCCAAGCTCTCGGGTATTTCTACGAGCAGTACTTC. The chain combines TRBV6-2 or TRBV6-3 with TRBJ2-7; D not certain. The germline V and J ends were trimmed by 6 bases and 3 bases, with 18 bases remaining between them. The CDR3 covers 15 residues. From germline, CDR1 is MNHEY and CDR2 SVGEGT.